The 32 T cell receptor beta chains below all came from one sample that was sequenced in a study of PD-1 blockade in classical Hodgkin lymphoma. The table came from immunoSEQ multiplex PCR; TCRdb's copy has only in-frame clones and leaves some out. Counted here are tens of thousands of clones, approximately 91% occurring once; the ten biggest clones make up about 20%. All trial patients relapsed after autologous stem cell transplantation. The sequencing used peripheral blood mononuclear cells (PBMCs), collected at baseline. The source is a human donor with classical Hodgkin lymphoma.

The V and J genes are TRBV19 and TRBJ1-1; D might be TRBD1 (5 bases). CDR3 length equals 13 residues. Trimming shortened V by 0 bases and J by 6 bases, and 8 bases separated the two germline ends. Germline V gives CDR1 LNHDA, CDR2 SQIVND (reference sequence). The CDR3 bases are TGTGCCAGTAGTATAGAAATAGGGGCTGAAGCTTTCTTT. Residues: CASSIEIGAEAFF. Looking up the rest from reference TRBV19 and TRBJ1-1 gives the full variable domain: DGGITQSPKYLFRKEGQNVTLSCEQNLNHDAMYWYRQDPGQGLRLIYYSQIVNDFQKGDIAEGYSVSREKKESFPLTVTSAQKNPTAFYLCASSIEIGAEAFFGQGTRLTVV.

This chain links TRBV10-2 with TRBJ1-2; D unclear. The germline CDR1 and CDR2 sequences are WSHSY and SAAADI. The ends were cut back, 3 bases at V and 4 bases at J, with 3 bases in the middle. The CDR3 contains 11 residues. The CDR3 region is CASSDLYGYTF. Written as DNA, the CDR3 is TGCGCCAGCAGTGATCTCTATGGCTACACCTTC.

This chain links TRBV9 with TRBJ2-1, with a tentative D call TRBD2 (5 bases). Per germline, CDR1 SGDLS and CDR2 YYNGEE. The CDR3 consists of 15 residues. Trimming took 4 bases from V and 2 from J, leaving 13 bases between them. CDR3 sequence: CASSTRGVPYNEQFF. The CDR3 nucleotides read TGTGCCAGCAGCACCCGGGGTGTCCCCTACAATGAGCAGTTCTTC.

The V gene is TRBV6-5, the J gene TRBJ1-5, with D perhaps matching TRBD1 (6 bases). CDR1 MNHEY and CDR2 SVGAGI come from the germline V gene. V was cut by 6 bases and J by 3 bases, with 15 bases left in between. CDR3 length equals 15 residues. The CDR3 is CASSPRGGDNQPQHF. The CDR3 bases are TGTGCCAGCAGCCCTAGAGGGGGGGACAATCAGCCCCAGCATTTT.

V is TRBV11-2 and J is TRBJ2-1; D may be TRBD1 (5 bases). CDR3 length: 13 residues. Looked up from germline, CDR1 is SGHAT and CDR2 is FQNNGV. V lost 1 base and J 11 bases, leaving 12 bases between the germline ends. The DNA for the CDR3 is TGTGCCAGCAGCTTAGGGGGCAGCTTACAGCAGTTCTTC. This sequence encodes CASSLGGSLQQFF. Filled out from reference TRBV11-2 and TRBJ2-1, the complete variable domain reads EAGVAQSPRYKIIEKRQSVAFWCNPISGHATLYWYQQILGQGPKLLIQFQNNGVVDDSQLPKDRFSAERLKGVDSTLKIQPAKLEDSAVYLCASSLGGSLQQFFGPGTRLTVL.

This clone has just one count. The chain uses TRBV4-2 and TRBJ2-2; D not resolved. From germline, CDR1 is LGHNA and CDR2 YNFKEQ. Trimming removed 0 bases at V and 3 bases at J, with 8 bases between. The length of the CDR3 is 15 residues. Here the CDR3 reads CASSQENSYTGELFF. In DNA form, the CDR3 reads TGTGCCAGCAGCCAAGAGAACTCCTACACCGGGGAGCTGTTTTTT.

The gene calls are TRBV25-1 and TRBJ2-1, with 10 positions matching TRBD2. V was pared by 1 base and J by 9 bases, with 6 bases of the junction left unmatched. The CDR3 covers 15 residues. Per the germline V gene, CDR1 is MGHDK and CDR2 is SYGVNS. CDR3 in DNA: TGTGCCAGCAGTGAATCCCCCGTAGCGGGAGGTGAGCAGTTCTTC. Residues: CASSESPVAGGEQFF.

This clone turned up a few times. The J gene is TRBJ2-4, the V gene TRBV5-1; no reliable D call. This CDR3 comprises 12 residues. V was clipped by 3 bases and J by 10 bases, with 11 bases between them. CDR1 is SGHRS, CDR2 YFSETQ, per germline. The DNA for the CDR3 is TGCGCCAGCAGCTATGACGGTGAGATTCAGTACTTC. Its translation: CASSYDGEIQYF. Full variable domain (missing parts from reference TRBV5-1 and TRBJ2-4): KAGVTQTPRYLIKTRGQQVTLSCSPISGHRSVSWYQQTPGQGLQFLFEYFSETQRNKGNFPGRFSGRQFSNSRSEMNVSTLELGDSALYLCASSYDGEIQYFGAGTRLSVL.

The chain combines TRBV14 with TRBJ1-1; TRBD1 aligns across 7 bases. CDR3 length: 15 residues. Per germline, CDR1 SGHDN and CDR2 FVKESK. J was trimmed by 6 bases and V by 4 bases; bases with no gene match: 11. CDR3 sequence: CASSRGTARTAEAFF. The CDR3 DNA follows: TGTGCCAGCAGCCGCGGGACAGCCCGGACCGCTGAAGCTTTCTTT.

The V and J genes are TRBV7-2 and TRBJ2-1; TRBD1 matches at 9 bases. V lost 5 bases and J lost 5; bases outside the gene matches: 7. Germline loops: CDR1 SGHTA, CDR2 FQGNSA. The CDR3 runs to 15 residues. The CDR3 is CASSPGTGNHNEQFF. CDR3 nucleotide sequence: TGTGCCAGCAGCCCAGGGACAGGGAATCACAATGAGCAGTTCTTC.

The rearrangement links TRBV7-8 to TRBJ2-2; D assignment may be TRBD1 or TRBD2 (7 bases each). This CDR3 comprises 15 residues. Trimming cost V 1 base and J 7 bases, with 13 bases left between them. CDR1 is SGHVS, CDR2 FQNEAQ, per germline. The CDR3 reads CASSLGQGGSGELFF. DNA for the CDR3: TGTGCCAGCAGCTTAGGACAGGGCGGGAGCGGGGAGCTGTTTTTT.

The rearrangement uses TRBV9 and TRBJ2-7; D is possibly TRBD1 (5 bases). V lost 2 bases and J lost 2, with 11 bases in between. Looked up from germline, CDR1 is SGDLS and CDR2 is YYNGEE. The CDR3 loop spans 14 amino acids. The CDR3 sequence: CASSVSGNPYEQYF. The CDR3 bases are TGTGCCAGCAGCGTGTCAGGGAATCCCTACGAGCAGTACTTC.

This chain uses TRBV6-5 with TRBJ1-2; 8 nucleotides match TRBD1. Germline-derived CDR1 and CDR2 are MNHEY and SVGAGI. The CDR3 length is 16 residues. Unmatched junction bases numbered 9, after V lost 2 bases and J lost 4 bases. CDR3 coding DNA: TGTGCCAGCAGTTACCAGACAGGGGCCGGAAGCTATGGCTACACCTTC. It specifies CASSYQTGAGSYGYTF.

The chain links TRBV2 to TRBJ1-1, with 12 positions matching TRBD1. The junction had 6 bases not matched to a gene; V was cut back by 6 bases and J by 1 base. The CDR3 is 16 residues long. The germline V gene has CDR1 SNHLY and CDR2 FYNNEI. The CDR3 DNA is TGTGCCAGCAGGGTTGGGACAGGGGGCCAGAACACTGAAGCTTTCTTT. As protein: CASRVGTGGQNTEAFF.

The rearrangement uses TRBV6-5 and TRBJ2-7; D ambiguous. In germline, CDR1 is MNHEY, CDR2 SVGAGI. Trimming removed 0 bases from V and 6 bases from J, with 12 bases in between. This CDR3 is 14 amino acids long. CDR3 DNA sequence: TGTGCCAGCAGTTACTCGGCACCGGTCGGCGAGCAGTACTTC. This translates into CASSYSAPVGEQYF.

CDR3: CASSPSNYNEQFF. As DNA, the CDR3 is TGTGCCAGCAGCCCTTCGAACTACAATGAGCAGTTCTTC. The chain uses TRBV13 and TRBJ2-1, with D uncertain. The V end was cut by 5 bases, the J end by 3 bases, with 8 bases between. CDR1 PRHDT and CDR2 FYEKMQ come from the germline V gene (reference sequence). This CDR3 contains 13 residues.

The chain employs TRBV10-2 and TRBJ1-2; D might be TRBD1 (5 bases). This CDR3 has 15 residues. V was shortened by 6 bases and J by 7 bases, with 21 bases between the two germline ends. From germline, CDR1 is WSHSY and CDR2 SAAADI. CDR3 sequence reads: CASRPEHQPGGGYTF. The CDR3 DNA sequence: TGCGCCAGCAGGCCCGAGCATCAACCTGGGGGTGGCTACACCTTC.

This clone was detected once. This sequence joins TRBV11-1 and TRBJ1-2; unclear D gene. This CDR3 region has 14 residues. Germline V gene data show CDR1 as SGHAT and CDR2 as FQDESV (reference sequence). Trimming took 2 bases from V and 8 from J, leaving 15 bases between them. The CDR3, as DNA: TGTGCCAGCAGCTTAACTAACTCCCCGGGGGGCTACACCTTC. Amino acids: CASSLTNSPGGYTF.

This clone showed up just once. V usage is TRBV6-6 and J usage is TRBJ1-4; D perhaps matches TRBD1 (5 bases). The CDR3 is 15 residues long. Trimming shortened V by 3 bases and J by 5 bases, and 13 bases separated the two germline ends. From germline, CDR1 is MNHNY and CDR2 SVGAGI (reference sequence). The CDR3 nucleotides are TGTGCCAGCAGTTATTCCGGGGGGATGAATGAAAAACTGTTTTTT. Translating it yields CASSYSGGMNEKLFF.

This clone was detected a few times. This chain joins TRBV19 and TRBJ2-2, with TRBD2 as a possible D gene (5 bases). The CDR3 is 13 residues long. CDR1 is LNHDA and CDR2 is SQIVND in the germline V gene (reference sequence). Between the trimmed V and J ends, which lost 6 bases and 7 bases, there was a span of 12 bases. The CDR3 loop reads CASSTIEGGELFF. The CDR3, as DNA: TGTGCCAGTAGCACGATAGAGGGCGGGGAGCTGTTTTTT.

V and J are TRBV6-5 and TRBJ2-7; D gene ambiguous. CDR3 length equals 11 residues. Germline V gene lookup returns CDR1 MNHEY and CDR2 SVGAGI. V shed 5 bases and J shed 12 bases, with 14 bases lying between them. In DNA, the CDR3 is TGTGCCAGCAGTGACGGAAAAGGGCTGTACTTC. Translating it yields CASSDGKGLYF.

The chain joins TRBV12-2 to TRBJ2-2; TRBD1, the table's D call, was not compared with the DNA. TRBV12-2 is shown as a pseudogene. The CDR3 is 16 residues long. The DNA of the CDR3 is TGTGCAAGTCGCTTCCGGGACAGCCCGAACACCGGGGAGCTGTTTTTT. It encodes CASRFRDSPNTGELFF.

CDR3 region: CASSRTASPYNEQFF. The CDR3 nucleotides are TGTGCCAGCAGTCGGACAGCTAGCCCTTACAATGAGCAGTTCTTC. The chain couples TRBV7-9 to TRBJ2-1, with a tentative D call TRBD1 (6 bases). This CDR3 spans 15 amino acids. Germline CDR1 reads SEHNR; CDR2 reads FQNEAQ (reference sequence). With 6 bases removed from V and 4 bases from J, the gap between germline ends came to 16 bases.

The rearrangement joins TRBV5-1 to TRBJ2-7; 9 bases line up with TRBD1. Germline V gene lookup returns CDR1 SGHRS and CDR2 YFSETQ. This CDR3 is 16 amino acids long. V lost 4 bases, J lost 5 bases, and 13 bases stayed unmatched. CDR3 in DNA: TGCGCCAGCAGCCGCGAGGGAGGGACAGGGCTCCACGAGCAGTACTTC. Residues: CASSREGGTGLHEQYF.

The chain recombines TRBV25-1 with TRBJ2-5; 11 bases line up with TRBD2. V trimming: 6 bases; J trimming: 3 bases; junction bases outside the gene matches: 6. The germline V gene has CDR1 MGHDK and CDR2 SYGVNS. The CDR3 extends over 15 amino acids. The CDR3 sequence is CASSLGTSGEETQYF. In DNA, the CDR3 is TGTGCCAGCAGCTTAGGGACTAGCGGAGAAGAGACCCAGTACTTC.

The chain is built from TRBV6-1 and TRBJ2-5; 7 nucleotides line up with TRBD1. This CDR3 is 15 amino acids long. Germline-derived CDR1 and CDR2 are MNHNS and SASEGT. The V and J ends lost 5 bases and 4 bases, in that order; junction bases with no gene match: 10. As DNA, the CDR3 is TGTGCCAGCAGTCCAGACAGGGTACCAAGAGAGACCCAGTACTTC. Translated: CASSPDRVPRETQYF.

A single count supports this clone. This CDR3 is CSALVVLAGGGYEQYF. DNA for the CDR3: TGCAGCGCCCTGGTAGTCCTAGCGGGAGGGGGCTACGAGCAGTACTTC. The V gene is TRBV29-1, the J gene TRBJ2-7; the match to TRBD2 covers 12 bases. The CDR3 length is 16 residues. Germline CDR1 and CDR2: SQVTM and ANQGSEA. V shed 7 bases, J shed 3 bases, and the junction held 13 bases outside the gene matches.

The rearrangement joins TRBV4-1 to TRBJ1-1, with 10 bases that match TRBD1. With V trimmed by 4 bases and J by 2 bases, 7 bases remained unmatched. CDR1 is MGHRA, CDR2 YSYEKL, per germline. The CDR3 is 16 residues long. In DNA form, the CDR3 reads TGCGCCAGCAGCCCCGGGACAGGGGTCTTTAACACTGAAGCTTTCTTT. The encoded protein is CASSPGTGVFNTEAFF.

By share, this clone ranks as medium-sized. The rearrangement joins TRBV2 to TRBJ2-7; D is unresolved. Trimming cost V 7 bases and J 0 bases, with 13 bases left between them. CDR3 length: 14 residues. Germline values: CDR1 SNHLY, CDR2 FYNNEI. CDR3 in amino acids: CASKATVTSYEQYF. For the CDR3, the DNA is TGTGCCAGCAAGGCCACGGTGACCTCCTACGAGCAGTACTTC. The variable domain in full, with the rest retrieved from reference TRBV2 and TRBJ2-7, is EPEVTQTPSHQVTQMGQEVILRCVPISNHLYFYWYRQILGQKVEFLVSFYNNEISEKSEIFDDQFSVERPDGSNFTLKIRSTKLEDSAMYFCASKATVTSYEQYFGPGTRLTVT.

The rearrangement links TRBV7-9 to TRBJ2-1; D unclear. The CDR3 totals 11 residues. V lost 1 base and J lost 9, with 4 bases in between. Per the germline V gene, CDR1 is SEHNR and CDR2 is FQNEAQ (reference sequence). The CDR3 region is CASSLEVEQFF. CDR3 in DNA: TGTGCCAGCAGCTTAGAGGTTGAGCAGTTCTTC.

The rearrangement joins TRBV25-1 to TRBJ2-3; D tentatively fits TRBD1 or TRBD2 (6 bases each). The CDR3 has 13 amino acids. Trimming took 1 base from V and 6 from J, leaving 8 bases between them. The germline V gene encodes CDR1 MGHDK and CDR2 SYGVNS. The CDR3 DNA is TGTGCCAGCAGTGAATGGGGGGCGGATACGCAGTATTTT. This codes for CASSEWGADTQYF.

The sample holds one count of this clone. The CDR3 DNA follows: TGTGCCAGTAATCAGGGCATGGGCAATCAGCCCCAGCATTTT. Translated, it gives CASNQGMGNQPQHF. The V call is TRBV19, the J call TRBJ1-5; D is possibly TRBD1 (5 bases). Germline V gene data show CDR1 as LNHDA and CDR2 as SQIVND (reference sequence). V was trimmed by 7 bases and J by 2 bases, leaving 12 bases between them. The CDR3 covers 14 residues.